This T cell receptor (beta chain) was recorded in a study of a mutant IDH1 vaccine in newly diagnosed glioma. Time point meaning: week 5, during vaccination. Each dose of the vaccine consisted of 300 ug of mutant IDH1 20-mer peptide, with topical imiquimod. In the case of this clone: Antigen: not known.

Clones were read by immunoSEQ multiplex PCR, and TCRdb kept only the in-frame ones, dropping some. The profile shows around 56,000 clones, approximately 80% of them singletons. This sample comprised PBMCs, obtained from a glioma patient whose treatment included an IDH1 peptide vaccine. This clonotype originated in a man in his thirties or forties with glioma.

The CDR3 bases are TGTGCCAGCAGTGTCGGGAGCTCTGGAAACACCATATATTTT. Translating it yields CASSVGSSGNTIYF. The chain is built from TRBV2 and TRBJ1-3; D not certain. V was cut by 4 bases and J by 0 bases, with 7 bases left in between. The CDR3 covers 14 residues. Germline V gene data show CDR1 as SNHLY and CDR2 as FYNNEI. Drawing the rest from reference TRBV2 and TRBJ1-3, the complete variable domain is EPEVTQTPSHQVTQMGQEVILRCVPISNHLYFYWYRQILGQKVEFLVSFYNNEISEKSEIFDDQFSVERPDGSNFTLKIRSTKLEDSAMYFCASSVGSSGNTIYFGEGSWLTVV.